The 11 T cell receptor beta chains given below trace back to one sample, sequenced in a study of identical twins. TCRdb reprocessed the 5' RACE reads via MiXCR and lists one record per CDR3 protein. The sample has roughly 230,000 distinct CDR3 sequences; about 9% are singletons. These data also formed part of another study, on yellow fever vaccine responses in identical twins.

Sequenced input: CD8+ T cells sorted from blood. The receptors here all came from a woman between 18 and 29 years old in good health.

The chain uses TRBV2 and TRBJ2-1; the D call may be TRBD1 or TRBD2 (5 bases each). The CDR3 is made up of 14 amino acids. Germline CDR1 SNHLY, CDR2 FYNNEI. The germline V and J ends were trimmed by 5 bases and 6 bases, with 14 bases remaining between them. CDR3 loop: CASSRSGSANEQFF. CDR3 nucleotides: TGTGCCAGCAGTAGGTCAGGGAGTGCCAATGAGCAGTTCTTC.

This clonotype was counted a few times. J is TRBJ2-7 and V is TRBV7-8; 10 bases align to TRBD2. The CDR3 consists of 15 residues. V trimming: 5 bases; J trimming: 1 base; junction bases outside the gene matches: 5. Germline-derived CDR1 and CDR2 are SGHVS and FQNEAQ. CDR3 region: CASSGGLALSYEQYF. The DNA for the CDR3 is TGTGCCAGCAGCGGGGGACTAGCGCTTTCCTACGAGCAGTACTTC.

This clonotype has at least ten counts. This chain uses TRBV12-3 or TRBV12-4 with TRBJ2-1, with D possibly being TRBD1 or TRBD2 (6 bases each). V was cut by 6 bases and J by 4 bases, with 16 bases left in between. This CDR3 region has 15 residues. CDR3 residues: CASSGVRGDYNEQFF. The CDR3 DNA sequence: TGTGCCAGCAGCGGGGTGAGGGGGGATTACAATGAGCAGTTCTTC.

This clonotype has a count of ten or more. The chain couples TRBV4-2 to TRBJ2-1; D remains ambiguous. The V end was cut by 0 bases, the J end by 1 base, with 7 bases between. CDR1 and CDR2 from the germline V gene are LGHNA and YNFKEQ. The CDR3 loop spans 15 amino acids. The CDR3 reads CASSQEISSYNEQFF. CDR3 nucleotides: TGTGCCAGCAGCCAAGAGATTAGTTCCTACAATGAGCAGTTCTTC.

Only a few counts were recorded for this clonotype. The rearrangement joins TRBV20-1 to TRBJ2-1; 7 bases are a match to TRBD2. CDR3 length: 17 amino acids. V trimming: 0 bases; J trimming: 4 bases; junction bases outside the gene matches: 12. Germline values: CDR1 DFQATT, CDR2 SNEGSKA (reference sequence). CDR3 sequence: CSARDWMGGSGYNEQFF. CDR3 coding DNA: TGCAGTGCTAGAGATTGGATGGGCGGGAGTGGGTACAATGAGCAGTTCTTC.

This clonotype occurred many times. The V and J genes are TRBV5-6 and TRBJ2-2, with 7 bases identical to TRBD1. The germline V gene has CDR1 SGHDT and CDR2 YYEEEE. The CDR3 sequence is 15 residues long. The J segment lost 5 bases and the V segment lost 4 bases, leaving 8 bases of the junction unmatched. The CDR3 sequence: CASSPRGPFTGELFF. The CDR3 region has the DNA TGTGCCAGCAGCCCGAGGGGGCCCTTTACCGGGGAGCTGTTTTTT.

This clonotype was detected only a few times. The V call is TRBV5-4, the J call TRBJ2-7, with TRBD2 matching 11 bases. The CDR3 spans 16 residues. The junction had 6 bases not matched to a gene; V was cut back by 0 bases and J by 4 bases. CDR1 and CDR2 from the germline V gene are SGHNT and YYREEE (reference sequence). CDR3 nucleotides: TGTGCCAGCAGCTTGGGGATTAGCGGGGGGGTTTACGAGCAGTACTTC. It encodes CASSLGISGGVYEQYF.

This clonotype was recorded at least ten times. J is TRBJ2-1 and V is TRBV12-3 or TRBV12-4; D is perhaps TRBD2 (5 bases). The CDR3 loop spans 15 amino acids. V lost 4 bases to trimming and J lost 7 bases, with 17 bases between them. DNA for the CDR3: TGTGCCAGCAGTTATGAGGGTCCTAGAGGGAATGAGCAGTTCTTC. This encodes CASSYEGPRGNEQFF.

This clonotype was seen only a few times. This chain connects TRBV20-1 to TRBJ1-3; the D gene is possibly TRBD1 (5 bases). Germline V gene sequence: CDR1 DFQATT, CDR2 SNEGSKA (reference sequence). This CDR3 is 15 amino acids long. Trimming stripped 0 bases from V and 5 bases from J, with 14 bases between. The CDR3 DNA reads as TGCAGTGCTAGAGACCGAGGGGAGGAGCGAAACACCATATATTTT. Residues: CSARDRGEERNTIYF.

This clonotype was counted at least ten times. The V and J genes are TRBV29-1 and TRBJ1-4; 7 nucleotides line up with TRBD1. The junction had 6 bases not matched to a gene; V was cut back by 6 bases and J by 5 bases. The CDR3 runs 13 residues. The germline CDR1 and CDR2 sequences are SQVTM and ANQGSEA. The CDR3 DNA reads TGCAGCGTGAGGGGACAGAACAATGAAAAACTGTTTTTT. Its translation is CSVRGQNNEKLFF. The full variable domain, its missing parts supplied by reference TRBV29-1 and TRBJ1-4, is SAVISQKPSRDICQRGTSLTIQCQVDSQVTMMFWYRQQPGQSLTLIATANQGSEATYESGFVIDKFPISRPNLTFSTLTVSNMSPEDSSIYLCSVRGQNNEKLFFGSGTQLSVL.

This clonotype was detected only a few times. This chain joins TRBV20-1 and TRBJ2-7, with 9 positions matching TRBD2. V shed 5 bases, J shed 2 bases, and the junction held 16 bases outside the gene matches. This CDR3 comprises 17 residues. Per germline, CDR1 DFQATT and CDR2 SNEGSKA (reference sequence). CDR3 sequence reads: CSARPLSAAGGPYEQYF. The DNA of the CDR3 is TGCAGTGCTCGACCCCTCTCGGCGGCGGGAGGGCCCTACGAGCAGTACTTC.